This T cell receptor (beta chain) was sequenced for a study of T cells in Graves' hyperthyroidism and ophthalmopathy. Researchers took RNA transcripts and amplified the TCR beta CDR3 regions from them. First-round RT-PCR of the TCR CDR3 relied on the HTBI primer set. TCRdb called the multiplex PCR reads again in MiXCR, with one record for every CDR3 protein. The table shows 500,000 to 750,000 distinct CDR3 sequences, with 15% to 19% occurring only once. Germline CDR1 and CDR2: LNHDA and SQIVND (reference sequence). The CDR3 consists of 14 residues. Losses at the gene ends were 5 bases for V and 4 bases for J; bases not matched to a gene: 5.

The specimen was blood. The receptor comes from a woman aged 25 to 39 with Graves' hyperthyroidism. The J gene is TRBJ1-5, the V gene TRBV19, with 7 bases that match TRBD1. CDR3 loop: CASSGQVWNQPQHF. Here the CDR3 DNA reads TGTGCCAGTAGTGGACAGGTTTGGAATCAGCCCCAGCATTTT.